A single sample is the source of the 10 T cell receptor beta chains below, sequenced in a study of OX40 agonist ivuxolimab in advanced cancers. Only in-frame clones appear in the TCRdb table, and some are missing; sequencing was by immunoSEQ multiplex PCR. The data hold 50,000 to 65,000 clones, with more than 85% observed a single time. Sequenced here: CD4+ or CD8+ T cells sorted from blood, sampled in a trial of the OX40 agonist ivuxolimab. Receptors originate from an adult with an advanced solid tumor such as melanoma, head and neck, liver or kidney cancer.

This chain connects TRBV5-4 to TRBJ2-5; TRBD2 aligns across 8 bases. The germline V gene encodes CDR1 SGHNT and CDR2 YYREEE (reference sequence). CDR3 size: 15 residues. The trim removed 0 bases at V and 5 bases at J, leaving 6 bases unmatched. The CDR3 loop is CASSLGGTGGETQYF. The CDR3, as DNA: TGTGCCAGCAGCTTGGGGGGTACGGGAGGGGAGACCCAGTACTTC.

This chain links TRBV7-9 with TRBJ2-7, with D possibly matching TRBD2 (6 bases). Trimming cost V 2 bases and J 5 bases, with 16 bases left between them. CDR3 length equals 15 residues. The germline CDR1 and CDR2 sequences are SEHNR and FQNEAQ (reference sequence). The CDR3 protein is CASSLSRLARDEQYF. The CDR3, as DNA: TGTGCCAGCAGCTTAAGTCGCCTAGCGCGGGACGAGCAGTACTTC.

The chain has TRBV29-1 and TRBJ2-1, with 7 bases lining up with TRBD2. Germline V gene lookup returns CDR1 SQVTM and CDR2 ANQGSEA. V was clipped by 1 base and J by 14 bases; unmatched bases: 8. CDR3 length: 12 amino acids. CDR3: CSVEVASGQKFF. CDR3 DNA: TGCAGCGTTGAAGTTGCTAGCGGCCAGAAGTTCTTC.

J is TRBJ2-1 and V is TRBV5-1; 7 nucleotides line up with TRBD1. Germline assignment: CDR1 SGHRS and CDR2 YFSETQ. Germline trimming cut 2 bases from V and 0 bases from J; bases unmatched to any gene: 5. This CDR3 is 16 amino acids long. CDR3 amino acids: CASSFRQGSSYNEQFF. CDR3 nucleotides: TGCGCCAGCAGCTTTAGACAGGGTAGCTCCTACAATGAGCAGTTCTTC. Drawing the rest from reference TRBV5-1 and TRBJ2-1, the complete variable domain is KAGVTQTPRYLIKTRGQQVTLSCSPISGHRSVSWYQQTPGQGLQFLFEYFSETQRNKGNFPGRFSGRQFSNSRSEMNVSTLELGDSALYLCASSFRQGSSYNEQFFGPGTRLTVL.

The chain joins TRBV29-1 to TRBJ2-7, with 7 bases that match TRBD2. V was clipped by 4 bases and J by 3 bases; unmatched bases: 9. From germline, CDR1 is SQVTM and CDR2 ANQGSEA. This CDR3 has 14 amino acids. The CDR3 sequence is CSVGGSRESYEQYF. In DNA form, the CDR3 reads TGCAGCGTTGGCGGTTCGCGGGAGAGCTACGAGCAGTACTTC.

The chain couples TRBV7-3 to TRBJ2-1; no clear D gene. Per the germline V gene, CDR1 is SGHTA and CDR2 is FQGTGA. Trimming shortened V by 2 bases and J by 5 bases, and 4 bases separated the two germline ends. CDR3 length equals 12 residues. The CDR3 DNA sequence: TGTGCCAGCAGCTTAGGCCACAATGAGCAGTTCTTC. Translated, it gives CASSLGHNEQFF.

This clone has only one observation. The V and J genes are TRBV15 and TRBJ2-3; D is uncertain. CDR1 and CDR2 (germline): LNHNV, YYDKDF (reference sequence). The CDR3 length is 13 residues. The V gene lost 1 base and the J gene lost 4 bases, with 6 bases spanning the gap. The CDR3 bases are TGTGCCACCAGCAGAGTGAAAGCAGATACGCAGTATTTT. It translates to CATSRVKADTQYF.

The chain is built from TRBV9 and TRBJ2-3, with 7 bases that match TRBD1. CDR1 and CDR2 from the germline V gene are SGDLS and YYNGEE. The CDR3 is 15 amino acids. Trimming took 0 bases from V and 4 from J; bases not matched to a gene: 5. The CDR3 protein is CASSVEGQGADTQYF. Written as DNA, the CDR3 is TGTGCCAGCAGCGTAGAGGGTCAGGGGGCAGATACGCAGTATTTT.

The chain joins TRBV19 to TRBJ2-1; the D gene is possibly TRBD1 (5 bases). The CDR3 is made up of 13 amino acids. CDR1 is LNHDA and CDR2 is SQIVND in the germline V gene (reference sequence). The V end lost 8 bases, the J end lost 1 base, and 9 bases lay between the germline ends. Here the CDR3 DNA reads TGTGCCAGTGCAGGGTTTTCCTACAATGAGCAGTTCTTC. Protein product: CASAGFSYNEQFF.

The CDR3 DNA reads as TGCGCCAGCAGCCAGGACGATGCCTACGAGCAGTACTTC. It specifies CASSQDDAYEQYF. The rearrangement links TRBV4-1 to TRBJ2-7, with no clear D. V was pared by 3 bases and J by 2 bases, with 8 bases between. CDR1 and CDR2 (germline): MGHRA, YSYEKL. The length of the CDR3 is 13 residues.